This T cell receptor (beta chain) appears in the sequencing data of a study of long-term antiretroviral therapy in people with HIV. Investigators performed immunoSEQ version v3.0 at survey level. Sequenced by immunoSEQ multiplex PCR; TCRdb stores in-frame clones only, minus some. The table has fewer than 40,000 clones, 75% to 90% seen once; the top ten hold roughly 6.1%. Study findings and constraints: Controls showed broader CDR3 length ranges than did the HIV repertoires. Transplant donor controls retained higher diversity, though diversity increased after ART.

This CDR3 is built from 13 residues. The V end lost 3 bases, the J end lost 11 bases, and 16 bases lay between the germline ends. The germline gives CDR1 SEHNR, CDR2 FQNEAQ (reference sequence). To note about this clone: The antigen remains unidentified.

This chain links TRBV7-9 with TRBJ1-1, with TRBD1 as a possible D gene (5 bases). This sequence originates from a woman in her forties or fifties with HIV. Sequenced material: unsorted PBMCs, taken 3.1 years after starting antiretroviral therapy. CDR3 bases: TGTGCCAGCAGCTTCCTGACAGTCGGGGAGGCTTTCTTT. Translating gives CASSFLTVGEAFF. The full variable domain, rest sourced from reference TRBV7-9 and TRBJ1-1, is DTGVSQNPRHKITKRGQNVTFRCDPISEHNRLYWYRQTLGQGPEFLTYFQNEAQLEKSRLLSDRFSAERPKGSFSTLEIQRTEQGDSAMYLCASSFLTVGEAFFGQGTRLTVV.